This TCR beta chain was captured in a study of blood T cells in healthy people across ages. Study-wide results and limits: The study could not conclusively compare naive and antigen-experienced cells, given its unsorted PBMCs.

Germline V gene lookup returns CDR1 DFQATT and CDR2 SNEGSKA (reference sequence). CDR3 length: 13 amino acids. The ends were cut back, 6 bases at V and 2 bases at J, with 12 bases in the middle. For the second PCR, which ran for about 7 to 11 cycles, a sample-barcoded 5' primer and a J-beta primer mix were used. TCRdb fed the 5' RACE reads into MiXCR, producing one record per CDR3 protein. The repertoire has roughly 700,000 distinct CDR3 sequences, about half of them found once; the top ten carry roughly 31%. Note on this clonotype: The antigen remains undetermined.

The specimen was blood. The TCR originated in a woman aged 55-75 years in good health. The chain has TRBV20-1 and TRBJ2-3; D is perhaps TRBD1 or TRBD2 (5 bases each). CDR3 DNA: TGCAGTGCACGGCCGGGGCACACAGATACGCAGTATTTT. Encoded protein: CSARPGHTDTQYF.